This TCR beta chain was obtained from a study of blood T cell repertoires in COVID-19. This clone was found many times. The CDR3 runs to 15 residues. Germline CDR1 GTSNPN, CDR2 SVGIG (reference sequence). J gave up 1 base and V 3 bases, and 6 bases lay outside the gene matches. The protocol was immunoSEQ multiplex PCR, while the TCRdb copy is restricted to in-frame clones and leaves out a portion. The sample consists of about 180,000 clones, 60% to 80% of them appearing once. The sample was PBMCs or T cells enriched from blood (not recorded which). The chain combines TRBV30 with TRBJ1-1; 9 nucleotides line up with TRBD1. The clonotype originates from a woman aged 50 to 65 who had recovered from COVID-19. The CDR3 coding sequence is TGTGCCTGGAGGAGCCCGGGACAGGGGAACACTGAAGCTTTCTTT. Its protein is CAWRSPGQGNTEAFF.